This is a list of T cell receptor beta chains from one sample in a study of blood T cell repertoires in COVID-19. Measured with immunoSEQ multiplex PCR; TCRdb has only the in-frame clones, and not every one. This table holds tens of thousands of clones, around four fifths found once. What was sequenced was peripheral blood. The receptors were sampled from a woman in her sixties with acute or convalescent COVID-19. Each CDR3 is given with its conserved first and last residue. A D gene is named only where the DNA matches it firmly. Clone size is shown for a subset of rows, as once, few, many or a class of expanded clone.

J	D	V	size	CDR3	DNA
TRBJ2-3	NA	TRBV12-3/TRBV12-4	NA	CASSKLATQYF	TGTGCCAGCAGTAAGCTAGCGACGCAGTATTTT
TRBJ1-1	TRBD1	TRBV3-1/TRBV3-2	NA	CASSQGQMNTEAFF	TGTGCCAGCAGCCAGGGACAGATGAACACTGAAGCTTTCTTT
TRBJ2-5	TRBD2	TRBV5-4	NA	CASSLDRGGETQYF	TGTGCCAGCAGCTTGGATCGGGGGGGAGAGACCCAGTACTTC
TRBJ1-1	NA	TRBV29-1	NA	CSVGLTDSEAFF	TGCAGCGTGGGACTGACGGACTCTGAAGCTTTCTTT
TRBJ1-5	TRBD1	TRBV30	NA	CAWTQQGSGQPQHF	TGTGCCTGGACCCAACAGGGGTCGGGTCAGCCCCAGCATTTT
TRBJ1-2	TRBD1	TRBV2	few	CASIDRDNYGYTF	TGTGCCAGCATCGACAGGGATAACTATGGCTACACCTTC
TRBJ2-1	NA	TRBV20-1	NA	CSASRPTGPREQFF	TGCAGTGCTAGTCGTCCGACTGGTCCAAGAGAGCAGTTCTTC
TRBJ1-5	NA	TRBV2	NA	CASRVGSLNQPQHF	TGTGCCAGCAGAGTGGGCAGCCTCAATCAGCCCCAGCATTTT
TRBJ1-3	TRBD1	TRBV10-3	NA	CAISAGGLSGNTIYF	TGTGCCATCAGCGCAGGGGGCCTCTCTGGAAACACCATATATTTT
TRBJ1-1	NA	TRBV5-6	NA	CASSLVAGEGTEAFF	TGTGCCAGCAGCTTGGTTGCAGGGGAGGGCACTGAAGCTTTCTTT
TRBJ2-5	TRBD2	TRBV15	NA	CATSIISGGKTQYF	TGTGCCACCAGCATTATTTCGGGAGGAAAGACCCAGTACTTC
TRBJ1-2	TRBD1	TRBV27	NA	CASSFRTGSSGYTF	TGTGCCAGCAGTTTCCGGACAGGGTCGAGTGGCTACACCTTC
TRBJ1-4	NA	TRBV18	NA	CASSTAVRANEKLFF	TGTGCCAGCTCCACTGCCGTCAGGGCTAATGAAAAACTGTTTTTT
TRBJ2-7	TRBD1	TRBV7-2	NA	CASSRWTGYEQYF	TGTGCCAGCAGCCGTTGGACAGGCTACGAGCAGTACTTC
TRBJ2-7	TRBD2	TRBV20-1	NA	CSASSSGRDLYEQYF	TGCAGTGCTAGTTCCAGCGGGAGGGACCTATACGAGCAGTACTTC
TRBJ2-1	NA	TRBV6-5	few	CASSMSSYNEQFF	TGTGCCAGCAGCATGAGCTCCTACAATGAGCAGTTCTTC
TRBJ1-4	NA	TRBV2	NA	CASSESPDAGEKLFF	TGTGCCAGCAGTGAATCCCCAGACGCGGGTGAAAAACTGTTTTTT
TRBJ1-6	NA	TRBV18	NA	CASSLQRTGPNSPLHF	TGTGCCAGCTCACTTCAACGAACAGGGCCTAATTCACCCCTCCACTTT
TRBJ2-2	NA	TRBV5-4	NA	CASSRDSHTGELFF	TGTGCCAGCAGTCGGGACTCACACACCGGGGAGCTGTTTTTT
TRBJ2-1	NA	TRBV10-3	NA	CAISESLNNEQFF	TGTGCCATCAGTGAGTCCCTAAACAATGAGCAGTTCTTC
TRBJ2-1	TRBD2	TRBV24-1	NA	CATGGLTGNEQFF	TGTGCCACCGGGGGACTAACGGGTAATGAGCAGTTCTTC
TRBJ1-2	TRBD1	TRBV7-9	NA	CASSLGQNYGYTF	TGTGCCAGCAGCCTGGGACAGAACTATGGCTACACCTTC
TRBJ1-1	NA	TRBV7-3	NA	CASSPTGFWNTEAFF	TGTGCCAGCAGCCCCACAGGGTTCTGGAACACTGAAGCTTTCTTT
TRBJ2-7	NA	TRBV5-6	NA	CASSLVGQGYEQYF	TGTGCCAGCAGCTTGGTGGGACAAGGCTACGAGCAGTACTTC
TRBJ1-2	TRBD1	TRBV6-2/TRBV6-3	NA	CASSYGPTGGDGYTF	TGTGCCAGCAGTTACGGCCCCACAGGGGGCGATGGCTACACCTTC
TRBJ2-1	TRBD2	TRBV19	NA	CASSMRTSGRDGEQFF	TGTGCCAGTAGTATGCGGACTAGCGGGAGGGACGGTGAGCAGTTCTTC
TRBJ2-7	TRBD2	TRBV7-2	NA	CASSLGASGSYEQYF	TGTGCCAGCAGCTTAGGGGCTAGCGGCTCCTACGAGCAGTACTTC
TRBJ2-5	TRBD1	TRBV25-1	NA	CASRGQGPAQETQYF	TGTGCCAGCAGGGGACAGGGGCCGGCTCAAGAGACCCAGTACTTC
TRBJ1-2	NA	TRBV5-1	NA	CASSSYGYTF	TGCGCCAGCAGCTCATATGGCTACACCTTC
TRBJ2-7	TRBD1	TRBV23-1	NA	CASIGPGTGFRQADF	TGCGCCAGCATTGGGCCCGGGACAGGGTTTCGACAAGCGGACTTC
TRBJ2-2	TRBD1	TRBV10-3	NA	CAISDRGQGELFF	TGTGCCATCAGTGACAGGGGGCAGGGGGAGCTGTTTTTT
TRBJ2-5	NA	TRBV5-1	NA	CASSLELAGSQTQYF	TGCGCCAGCAGCCTGGAGTTGGCAGGATCGCAGACCCAGTACTTC
TRBJ1-3	NA	TRBV18	once	CASSPGQRGNTIYF	TGTGCCAGCTCACCCGGACAGCGTGGAAACACCATATATTTT
TRBJ2-2	TRBD1	TRBV19	NA	CASRIPGQGFPGELFF	TGTGCCAGTAGAATACCGGGACAGGGGTTCCCCGGGGAGCTGTTTTTT
TRBJ2-7	TRBD1	TRBV6-5	once	CASSTWTGGNYEQYF	TGTGCCAGCAGTACCTGGACAGGGGGGAACTACGAGCAGTACTTC
TRBJ2-7	NA	TRBV2	NA	CASSDPREQYF	TGTGCCAGCAGTGATCCCCGCGAGCAGTACTTC
TRBJ1-2	NA	TRBV7-2	NA	CASSLAIENGYTF	TGTGCCAGCAGCTTAGCGATCGAGAATGGCTACACCTTC
TRBJ2-6	NA	TRBV11-2	few	CASRGGGAAPGANVLTF	TGTGCCAGCAGGGGTGGCGGCGCCGCCCCTGGGGCCAACGTCCTGACTTTC
TRBJ2-1	NA	TRBV6-6	NA	CASSHNNEQFF	TGTGCCAGCAGTCACAACAATGAGCAGTTCTTC
TRBJ1-5	NA	TRBV7-2	NA	CASRGQGGSNQPQHF	TGTGCCAGCAGGGGCCAGGGTGGTAGCAATCAGCCCCAGCATTTT
TRBJ2-7	NA	TRBV28	NA	CASRQGRSYEQYF	TGTGCCAGCAGACAGGGTCGCTCCTACGAGCAGTACTTC
TRBJ1-5	NA	TRBV11-2	NA	CASSHPHQPQHF	TGTGCCAGCAGCCATCCCCATCAGCCCCAGCATTTT
TRBJ2-1	NA	TRBV5-1	once	CASSLVGGASYNEQFF	TGCGCCAGCAGCTTGGTTGGGGGGGCCTCCTACAATGAGCAGTTCTTC
TRBJ1-4	NA	TRBV9	NA	CASSVFAGTNEKLFF	TGTGCCAGCAGCGTATTTGCGGGAACTAATGAAAAACTGTTTTTT
TRBJ1-5	NA	TRBV2	NA	CASRAENQPQHF	TGTGCCAGCAGAGCCGAGAATCAGCCCCAGCATTTT
TRBJ1-1	TRBD1	TRBV10-3	NA	CATVDPGTGGTEAFF	TGTGCCACCGTAGACCCGGGGACAGGGGGCACTGAAGCTTTCTTT
TRBJ1-1	NA	TRBV9	NA	CASSPTGNTEAFF	TGTGCCAGCAGCCCGACAGGGAACACTGAAGCTTTCTTT
TRBJ2-1	NA	TRBV11-2	NA	CASSPADRSYNEQFF	TGTGCCAGCAGCCCCGCGGACAGAAGTTACAATGAGCAGTTCTTC
TRBJ2-3	TRBD1	TRBV7-3	NA	CASSLTGLTDTQYF	TGTGCCAGCAGCCTGACAGGGCTGACAGATACGCAGTATTTT
TRBJ2-1	TRBD2	TRBV6-2/TRBV6-3	NA	CASSPGLAGGNEQFF	TGTGCCAGCAGTCCAGGACTAGCGGGGGGGAATGAGCAGTTCTTC
TRBJ2-1	NA	TRBV6-2/TRBV6-3	NA	CASSYGPTNEQFF	TGTGCCAGCAGTTACGGGCCGACCAATGAGCAGTTCTTC
TRBJ1-1	NA	TRBV10-1	NA	CASSESNSWVGKPNTEAFF	TGCGCCAGCAGTGAGTCGAACAGTTGGGTAGGAAAGCCGAACACTGAAGCTTTCTTT
TRBJ1-4	TRBD1	TRBV30	NA	CACHDQGDNEKLFF	TGTGCCTGCCACGACCAGGGGGATAATGAAAAACTGTTTTTT
TRBJ2-1	NA	TRBV12-3/TRBV12-4	few	CASSSSAYNEQFF	TGTGCCAGCAGTTCTAGCGCGTACAATGAGCAGTTCTTC